The T cell receptor (beta chain) under discussion was sequenced for a study of blood T cell repertoires in COVID-19 (dated by TCRdb to 2018 to 2021). In the study overall: Samples covering the acute and convalescent phases of COVID-19 were provided by collaborators in the United States, Italy and Spain. The prospective study material was composed of cDNA or gDNA derived from T cells, B-cell-depleted T cells, or PBMCs. Deeply sampled blood TCRbeta repertoires from subjects exposed to, actively infected with, or recovered from COVID-19 were included in the dataset. The repertoires were released in a freely available public database meant as a resource for research on the immune response to SARS-CoV-2. The samples were drawn from two sources: the first 160 participants of the ongoing ImmuneRACE study, and 1,000 to 1,500 subjects contributed by 6 global collaborators. Nearly every sample came with metadata listing a de-identified subject ID, COVID-19 status, age in years and sex. Where available, HLA class I and class II types were taken from metadata supplied by the sample provider and were not determined by assay-based typing. General conclusions and limits of the study: The amount of clinical and demographic metadata varied by source and participant and was provided uncurated.

TCRbeta CDR3 regions were amplified from genomic DNA using the immunoSEQ Assay, a bias-controlled multiplex PCR. On the study's bioinformatics: Nucleated cell counts per sample were estimated from amplification of reference gene primers within the assay. Sequence reads were collapsed and filtered to measure the absolute abundance of every unique TCRbeta CDR3 rearrangement. For each sample, productive Simpson clonality was calculated as the square root of Simpson's diversity index over productive rearrangements. TCRdb's version of the immuneACCESS table is confined to in-frame rearrangements and falls short of the full clone set. An unresolved V gene accounts for under half of the shortfall where checked; the remainder is of unknown origin. V and J calls and clone size are given by that table; D and trimming were obtained from the DNA. A total of about 150,000 clones appear in this sample, over 65% of them only once. Of the sample, around 17% is held by the ten largest clones.

Each collaborating institution followed its own protocols to collect whole blood in K2EDTA tubes. Collaborator samples were shipped for TCRbeta analysis as frozen whole blood, isolated PBMCs, or DNA extracted from either sample type. Regarding this clone: The antigen it binds to is not known. Qualities for individual bases were not recorded, and no much larger clone is one base off.

The CDR3 numbers 16 residues from cysteine through phenylalanine. The entry retains the CDR3 DNA only, 48 bases that are in frame from base 1. Per the germline V gene (reference sequence), MNHEY is the CDR1 and SMNVEV is the CDR2. Relative to germline, V is missing 5 bases and J is missing 3 bases, with 6 bases of the junction outside any gene match. The sequence is built from TRBV27 and TRBJ2-5; 13 central nucleotides agree with TRBD2. This TCR derives from a man aged 50 or older with acute or convalescent COVID-19. The sequenced material came from peripheral blood. CDR3 reads: CASSTRGTSGEETQYF. At the DNA level, the sequence is TGTGCCAGCAGTACCCGCGGGACTAGCGGGGAAGAGACCCAGTACTTC.